The 10 T cell receptor beta chains below were found in one sample sequenced in a study of identical twins. MiXCR was run by TCRdb on the 5' RACE reads, yielding one entry per CDR3 protein. The sample includes 250,000 or so distinct CDR3 sequences, roughly 7.5% of them seen just once. The sample was also linked to a second study, of yellow fever vaccine responses in identical twins.

The sequencing input was CD8+ T cells sorted from blood. The receptors originated from a woman between 18 and 30 years old in good health.

This clonotype was detected ten times or more. The chain uses TRBV12-3 or TRBV12-4 and TRBJ2-7; D is uncertain. Deletions cut 5 bases from V and 2 bases from J, with 10 bases between. There are 13 residues in the CDR3. This CDR3 reads CASSSGYTYEQYV. The CDR3 DNA sequence: TGTGCCAGCAGTAGTGGGTACACCTACGAGCAGTACGTC.

This clonotype has a handful of counts. The chain joins TRBV11-2 to TRBJ1-3; 9 bases agree with TRBD1. The CDR3 consists of 16 residues. The germline CDR1 and CDR2 sequences are SGHAT and FQNNGV. V shed 5 bases, J shed 4 bases, and the junction held 9 bases outside the gene matches. The CDR3 region is CASSTPDRGRGNTIYF. CDR3 coding DNA: TGTGCCAGCAGCACCCCGGACAGGGGAAGAGGAAACACCATATATTTT.

This clonotype showed up many times. The rearrangement links TRBV5-1 to TRBJ2-3, with no clear D. The CDR3 is 14 residues long. The germline V gene encodes CDR1 SGHRS and CDR2 YFSETQ. V lost 0 bases, J lost 4 bases, and 9 bases lay in between. The CDR3 DNA reads as TGCGCCAGCAGCTTGGAGAGAAAACCAGATACGCAGTATTTT. This sequence encodes CASSLERKPDTQYF.

This clonotype was found a few times. DNA for the CDR3: TGTGCCAGCAGTGAACCCGGGGAGGCCAATCAGCCCCAGCATTTT. Translated, it gives CASSEPGEANQPQHF. V is TRBV2 and J is TRBJ1-5, with D hard to call. V was cut by 2 bases and J by 3 bases, with 11 bases left in between. The CDR3 length is 15 residues. Per the germline V gene, CDR1 is SNHLY and CDR2 is FYNNEI.

The rearrangement uses TRBV9 and TRBJ2-1; 11 positions match TRBD2. This CDR3 spans 17 amino acids. Germline-derived CDR1 and CDR2 are SGDLS and YYNGEE. J lost 5 bases, V lost 3 bases, and 10 bases had no gene match. The CDR3 sequence is CASSGPLAGVPHNEQFF. In nucleotides, the CDR3 is TGTGCCAGCAGCGGACCACTAGCGGGAGTTCCGCACAATGAGCAGTTCTTC.

In this sample, this clonotype turned up many times. This rearrangement joins TRBV21-1 to TRBJ2-3; TRBD1, the table's D call, was not compared with the DNA. TRBV21-1 is designated a pseudogene. The CDR3 loop spans 15 amino acids. The DNA for the CDR3 is TGTGCCAGCAGCAGTGGGCGGGTTGGATTCGATACGCAGTATTTT. As protein: CASSSGRVGFDTQYF.

This chain connects TRBV15 to TRBJ2-7, with 12 bases aligning to TRBD2. The CDR3 extends over 18 amino acids. CDR1 and CDR2 (germline): LNHNV, YYDKDF (reference sequence). The ends lost 4 bases at V and 1 base at J; junction bases unmatched: 11. The CDR3 loop reads CATSKTLAGGPRSYEQYF. The CDR3 coding sequence is TGTGCCACCAGCAAAACACTAGCGGGAGGACCCCGATCCTACGAGCAGTACTTC.

This clonotype was observed at least ten times. This chain links TRBV13 with TRBJ1-1; D call uncertain. Trimming removed 4 bases from V and 6 bases from J, with 9 bases in between. The CDR3 contains 12 residues. The germline V gene has CDR1 PRHDT and CDR2 FYEKMQ (reference sequence). The CDR3 DNA is TGTGCCAGCAGCTCCGGTACGGCTGAAGCTTTCTTT. This codes for CASSSGTAEAFF.

This clonotype came up a few times. J is TRBJ2-2 and V is TRBV7-9, with D tentatively TRBD2 (6 bases). Per the germline V gene, CDR1 is SEHNR and CDR2 is FQNEAQ (reference sequence). This CDR3 region has 16 residues. With 0 bases removed from V and 2 bases from J, the gap between germline ends came to 10 bases. Here the CDR3 reads CASSLAGGGNTGELFF. The CDR3 DNA is TGTGCCAGCAGCTTAGCGGGAGGTGGTAACACCGGGGAGCTGTTTTTT.

In its sample, this clonotype was seen a few times. The gene calls are TRBV10-1 and TRBJ2-7; unclear D gene. The CDR3 extends over 14 amino acids. V shed 3 bases and J shed 3 bases, with 12 bases lying between them. The V gene's germline CDR1 is WNHNN and CDR2 SYGVQD (reference sequence). In nucleotides, the CDR3 is TGCGCCAGCAGTGACCCCGCAGAGAACTACGAGCAGTACTTC. Translating it yields CASSDPAENYEQYF.